The sequence of this T cell receptor beta chain was determined in a study of shared clonotypes between healthy human individuals. General observations from the study: Compared with memory subsets, naive subsets generally had larger estimated richness. The represented genetic and exposure-history diversity was limited by the small number of donors. Naive CD4 clonotypes were shared across a few donors at approximately 5.3%.

Germline V gives CDR1 LNHDA, CDR2 SQIVND (reference sequence). The CDR3 totals 19 residues. V shed 0 bases, J shed 4 bases, and the junction held 9 bases outside the gene matches. Profiling relied on immunoSEQ multiplex PCR, and the TCRdb table lists in-frame clones only, not all of them. Seen here are approximately 1,000,000 clones, 70% to 80% observed once, and the top ten hold under 0.6%. This clone has only one observation. What it recognizes is unknown. The TCR was taken from a young man in good health. Some clones in this sample may be carry-over from other donors' samples. J is TRBJ2-3 and V is TRBV19; 14 positions agree with TRBD2. The sample consisted of memory CD4+ T cells from PBMCs. Noted subset: CD45RA-negative fraction. CDR3 sequence: CASSIDWAWTSGRSDTQYF. In DNA form, the CDR3 reads TGTGCCAGTAGTATAGATTGGGCTTGGACTAGCGGGAGGTCAGATACGCAGTATTTT.